Sequencing of this T cell receptor beta chain was carried out in a study of T cell repertoires in cytomegalovirus infection. Study as a whole: Public TCR beta signatures were indicative of both CMV infection and a matching HLA type. General study points: Across the ex vivo response, the dominant clonotypes were HLA-C-restricted CMV-specific TCR beta clonotypes. Cumulated frequencies of public TCR beta families served to identify carriers of CMV plus the relevant HLA.

This clonotype has a handful of counts. Its antigen is not identified. TCRdb analysed the reads with MiXCR anew, one entry per CDR3 protein. The sample includes fewer than 200,000 distinct CDR3 sequences, 8.5% to 10% of them seen just once. The CDR3 runs 17 residues. Germline values: CDR1 MDHEN, CDR2 SYDVKM. V dropped 2 bases and J dropped 4; count of bases not matched to a gene: 12. Sequenced material: PBMCs. The sequence came from a human donor in good health (CMV status not recorded). Some clones in this sample may be carry-over from other donors' samples. The chain employs TRBV28 and TRBJ2-7, with 9 bases matching TRBD2. The CDR3 nucleotides read TGTGCCAGCAGTTTAACTGGGGGGGCGGGGGGGACGTACGAGCAGTACTTC. Its translation: CASSLTGGAGGTYEQYF.